These 26 T cell receptor beta chains came from one sample sequenced in a study of cytomegalovirus exposure and HLA in healthy donors. Researchers ran the PCR with 60 Vbeta and 13 Jbeta primers. Profiling relied on immunoSEQ multiplex PCR, and the TCRdb table lists in-frame clones only, not all of them. The sample holds roughly 77,000 clones; around 10% are singletons and the top ten take around 25%. The sample taken for sequencing was PBMCs. The receptors come from a man in his 60s in good health and CMV-seropositive.

The chain uses TRBV2 and TRBJ1-5; tentatively, D is TRBD1 (6 bases). Germline V gives CDR1 SNHLY, CDR2 FYNNEI. Trimming removed 3 bases at V and 3 bases at J, with 12 bases between. This CDR3 comprises 15 residues. The CDR3 loop reads CASSDISGDNQPQHF. The CDR3 DNA sequence: TGTGCCAGCAGTGACATATCAGGGGACAATCAGCCCCAGCATTTT.

This clone has only a few counts. J is TRBJ2-7 and V is TRBV19; D is possibly TRBD2 (6 bases). The CDR3 is 13 amino acids. With 8 bases removed from V and 3 bases from J, the gap between germline ends came to 14 bases. Germline V gene lookup returns CDR1 LNHDA and CDR2 SQIVND (reference sequence). The CDR3 is CASSPPGDYEQYF. The CDR3 DNA reads TGTGCCAGTTCGCCCCCGGGGGACTACGAGCAGTACTTC.

In its sample, this clone was seen a few times. The chain links TRBV28 to TRBJ2-2; 7 bases map to TRBD2. Germline V CDR1 and CDR2: MDHEN, SYDVKM. CDR3 length: 15 amino acids. V was pared by 7 bases and J by 6 bases, with 11 bases of the junction left unmatched. The CDR3 here is CASTGGRGSAGELFF. The CDR3 region has the DNA TGTGCCAGCACTGGCGGGAGAGGTTCGGCCGGGGAGCTGTTTTTT.

This clone has just a few counts. The V call is TRBV28, the J call TRBJ2-2, with TRBD2 matching 7 bases. The germline V gene encodes CDR1 MDHEN and CDR2 SYDVKM. This CDR3 spans 14 amino acids. V shed 4 bases, J shed 3 bases, and the junction held 2 bases outside the gene matches. The DNA for the CDR3 is TGTGCCAGCAGTTCCGCGGGGGACACCGGGGAGCTGTTTTTT. Translating it yields CASSSAGDTGELFF.

The CDR3 loop is CASSYVEADTQYF. In nucleotides, the CDR3 is TGTGCCAGCAGTTACGTCGAGGCAGATACGCAGTATTTT. The chain is built from TRBV6-6 and TRBJ2-3, with D uncertain. Germline CDR1 MNHNY, CDR2 SVGAGI (reference sequence). V shed 2 bases and J shed 4 bases, with 7 bases lying between them. The CDR3 loop spans 13 amino acids.

J is TRBJ2-1 and V is TRBV9, with a tentative D call TRBD1 (6 bases). The ends were cut back, 3 bases at V and 4 bases at J, with 8 bases in the middle. The CDR3 is 13 residues long. Germline lookup yields CDR1 SGDLS and CDR2 YYNGEE. In DNA, the CDR3 is TGTGCCAGCAGCGGGACAGCTTACAATGAGCAGTTCTTC. It codes for CASSGTAYNEQFF.

This chain uses TRBV10-3 with TRBJ1-5; TRBD1 matches at 7 bases. The CDR3 consists of 15 residues. Germline-derived CDR1 and CDR2 are ENHRY and SYGVKD. The V segment lost 3 bases and the J segment 6 bases; nucleotides outside the gene matches: 8. CDR3 sequence reads: CAISDSDRAGQPQHF. The CDR3 coding sequence is TGTGCCATCAGTGATTCCGACAGGGCAGGTCAGCCCCAGCATTTT.

The rearrangement links TRBV5-1 to TRBJ2-1, with TRBD2 identical over 9 bases. The J segment lost 9 bases and the V segment lost 1 base, leaving 11 bases of the junction unmatched. This CDR3 is 16 amino acids long. Germline values: CDR1 SGHRS, CDR2 YFSETQ. CDR3 protein: CASSLLGGRGRGEQFF. The CDR3 DNA reads as TGCGCCAGCAGCTTGCTTGGCGGGAGGGGGAGGGGTGAGCAGTTCTTC. Full variable domain (rest looked up from reference TRBV5-1 and TRBJ2-1): KAGVTQTPRYLIKTRGQQVTLSCSPISGHRSVSWYQQTPGQGLQFLFEYFSETQRNKGNFPGRFSGRQFSNSRSEMNVSTLELGDSALYLCASSLLGGRGRGEQFFGPGTRLTVL.

The sample holds a few counts of this clone. This rearrangement joins TRBV19 to TRBJ2-5; D perhaps matches TRBD1 (6 bases). V was cut by 5 bases and J by 1 base, with 11 bases left in between. Germline V gene lookup returns CDR1 LNHDA and CDR2 SQIVND (reference sequence). The CDR3 spans 14 residues. Here the CDR3 reads CASSVTGTQETQYF. The DNA for the CDR3 is TGTGCCAGTAGTGTCACAGGGACCCAAGAGACCCAGTACTTC.

The chain employs TRBV28 and TRBJ2-7, with a possible D match to TRBD1 (6 bases). The V end lost 5 bases, the J end lost 0 bases, and 8 bases lay between the germline ends. CDR3 length: 13 residues. Germline CDR1 is MDHEN and CDR2 is SYDVKM. CDR3 DNA sequence: TGTGCCAGCAGTCGGGACACCTCCTACGAGCAGTACTTC. Translated: CASSRDTSYEQYF.

Here the CDR3 DNA reads TGTGCCTGGGGACGGGGGGCCCCCTACGAGCAGTACTTC. Protein sequence: CAWGRGAPYEQYF. The chain combines TRBV30 with TRBJ2-7; possible D gene TRBD2, 7 bases. Germline CDR1 is GTSNPN and CDR2 is SVGIG (reference sequence). V lost 5 bases, J lost 2 bases, and 13 bases lay in between. CDR3 size: 13 residues.

In nucleotides, the CDR3 is TGTGCCAGCACCGCACAGGGTAGCGAGACCCAGTACTTC. The encoded protein is CASTAQGSETQYF. The rearrangement uses TRBV2 and TRBJ2-5, with D possibly matching TRBD1 (6 bases). Deletions cut 7 bases from V and 5 bases from J, with 14 bases between. The CDR3 has 13 amino acids. Germline CDR1 reads SNHLY; CDR2 reads FYNNEI.

A few counts support this clone. The chain links TRBV5-1 to TRBJ2-3; 10 positions match TRBD2. The CDR3 runs to 16 residues. V lost 0 bases to trimming and J lost 4 bases; unmatched junction nucleotides: 5. CDR1 is SGHRS and CDR2 is YFSETQ in the germline V gene. The CDR3 spells CASSLGLAGESDTQYF. The CDR3 DNA sequence: TGCGCCAGCAGCTTGGGGCTAGCGGGGGAGTCAGATACGCAGTATTTT.

The rearrangement links TRBV6-1 to TRBJ2-1; D is perhaps TRBD2 (5 bases). This CDR3 is 12 amino acids long. CDR1 is MNHNS and CDR2 is SASEGT in the germline V gene. Trimming left V 3 bases short and J 7 bases short, with 7 bases between. CDR3 sequence: CASSETINEQFF. In DNA form, the CDR3 reads TGTGCCAGCAGTGAGACTATTAATGAGCAGTTCTTC.

This clone was detected a few times. This rearrangement joins TRBV7-6 to TRBJ2-1, with 9 bases aligning to TRBD2. Trimming removed 5 bases from V and 2 bases from J; junction bases left unmatched: 7. The CDR3 runs to 16 residues. In germline, CDR1 is SGHVS, CDR2 FNYEAQ. CDR3 residues: CASSLGGGGAYNEQFF. CDR3 in DNA: TGTGCCAGCAGCCTGGGAGGCGGGGGGGCCTACAATGAGCAGTTCTTC.

J is TRBJ2-7 and V is TRBV5-1; D unresolved. Germline CDR1 reads SGHRS; CDR2 reads YFSETQ. The CDR3 sequence is 11 residues long. Trimming took off 2 bases at V and 9 bases at J, with 9 bases between the two ends. Written as DNA, the CDR3 is TGCGCCAGCAGCTTTGCCTCGAGGCAGTACTTC. It translates to CASSFASRQYF.

This clone was picked up a small number of times. The rearrangement joins TRBV28 to TRBJ1-4; TRBD1 matches at 7 bases. The germline gives CDR1 MDHEN, CDR2 SYDVKM. V shed 4 bases, J shed 17 bases, and the junction held 7 bases outside the gene matches. The CDR3 sequence is 11 residues long. CDR3 amino acids: CASSSPGQYFF. The CDR3 nucleotides are TGTGCCAGCAGTTCCCCGGGACAGTATTTTTTT.

This clone was seen a few times. The chain links TRBV7-2 to TRBJ1-5; no clear D. V lost 5 bases and J lost 0, with 11 bases in between. The length of the CDR3 is 15 residues. From germline, CDR1 is SGHTA and CDR2 FQGNSA. This CDR3 is CASSQGGVSNQPQHF. The CDR3, as DNA: TGTGCCAGCAGCCAAGGCGGGGTTAGCAATCAGCCCCAGCATTTT. Looking up the rest from reference TRBV7-2 and TRBJ1-5 gives the full variable domain: GAGVSQSPSNKVTEKGKDVELRCDPISGHTALYWYRQSLGQGLEFLIYFQGNSAPDKSGLPSDRFSAERTGGSVSTLTIQRTQQEDSAVYLCASSQGGVSNQPQHFGDGTRLSIL.

This chain connects TRBV13 to TRBJ1-2, with 9 bases aligning to TRBD1. The trim removed 5 bases at V and 3 bases at J, leaving 7 bases unmatched. Germline values: CDR1 PRHDT, CDR2 FYEKMQ (reference sequence). CDR3 length: 15 amino acids. This CDR3 is CASSQDRGSHYGYTF. The CDR3 bases are TGTGCCAGCAGCCAGGACAGGGGCTCACACTATGGCTACACCTTC.

This clone appeared a few times. V is TRBV10-2 and J is TRBJ1-3; a weak D match, TRBD1 (6 bases). Per germline, CDR1 WSHSY and CDR2 SAAADI. Trimming pared 5 bases from V and 3 bases from J, leaving 11 bases between. The CDR3 length is 14 residues. The CDR3: CASSLLDSGNTIYF. The CDR3 bases are TGCGCCAGCAGTTTATTGGACAGTGGAAACACCATATATTTT.

This clone was seen a handful of times. V gene TRBV11-1 combines with J gene TRBJ1-1, with 8 bases matching TRBD1. V shed 5 bases and J 11 bases; nucleotides not matched to a gene: 16. CDR1 and CDR2 (germline): SGHAT, FQDESV (reference sequence). This CDR3 region has 15 residues. The CDR3 protein is CASSPGGQRPGGAFF. DNA for the CDR3: TGTGCCAGCAGCCCAGGGGGCCAGCGTCCAGGAGGGGCTTTCTTT. Based on the CDR3 plus reference TRBV11-1 and TRBJ1-1, the full variable domain is EAEVAQSPRYKITEKSQAVAFWCDPISGHATLYWYRQILGQGPELLVQFQDESVVDDSQLPKDRFSAERLKGVDSTLKIQPAELGDSAMYLCASSPGGQRPGGAFFGQGTRLTVV.

This clone was recorded a few times. In the same sample, other DNA sequences code for this CDR3. The chain couples TRBV28 to TRBJ1-1; tentative D call: TRBD1 (5 bases). The CDR3 spans 14 residues. Trimming removed 2 bases from V and 3 bases from J, with 10 bases in between. Germline lookup yields CDR1 MDHEN and CDR2 SYDVKM. The CDR3, as DNA: TGTGCCAGCAGTTTACTCAAAGGGGACACTGAAGCTTTCTTT. It translates to CASSLLKGDTEAFF.

V and J are TRBV5-1 and TRBJ2-2; D call uncertain. CDR1 and CDR2 from the germline V gene are SGHRS and YFSETQ. The ends were cut back, 2 bases at V and 3 bases at J, with 5 bases in the middle. This CDR3 comprises 13 residues. The DNA of the CDR3 is TGCGCCAGCAGCTTTGAGGACACCGGGGAGCTGTTTTTT. It encodes CASSFEDTGELFF.

The chain couples TRBV6-6 to TRBJ1-5; D may be TRBD1 (6 bases). The CDR3 runs to 16 residues. The ends were cut back, 0 bases at V and 9 bases at J, with 18 bases in the middle. Looked up from germline, CDR1 is MNHNY and CDR2 is SVGAGI (reference sequence). This CDR3 is CASSYSSGGGLGPQHF. The CDR3 DNA reads as TGTGCCAGCAGTTACTCCAGCGGGGGCGGTTTAGGGCCCCAGCATTTT.

The genes are TRBV6-1 and TRBJ1-5, with 10 bases lining up with TRBD1. V shed 7 bases, J shed 5 bases, and the junction held 2 bases outside the gene matches. CDR1 is MNHNS and CDR2 is SASEGT in the germline V gene. There are 13 residues in the CDR3. DNA of the CDR3: TGTGCCAGCATAGGGACAGGGGATCAGCCCCAGCATTTT. It encodes CASIGTGDQPQHF.

This clone came up a few times. The rearrangement uses TRBV6-5 and TRBJ2-7, with 7 bases that match TRBD1. Trimming removed 7 bases from V and 0 bases from J; junction bases left unmatched: 9. Germline assignment: CDR1 MNHEY and CDR2 SVGAGI. The CDR3 is 15 amino acids. The DNA of the CDR3 is TGTGCCAGCACCGGAGACAGGGACCTCTCCTACGAGCAGTACTTC. Its protein product is CASTGDRDLSYEQYF.